Each of the 27 T cell receptor beta chains below was sequenced from the same sample in a study of shared clonotypes between healthy human individuals (TCRdb year 2020). The method behind the library was the immunoSEQ multiplex PCR assay. The clones in this table, taken by TCRdb from immuneACCESS, are in-frame only. Not every clone is retained; where verified, under half of the shortfall comes from an unresolved V gene, and the cause of the rest is unknown. Present in this sample are about a million clones, under 80% of which were seen just once. The top ten clonotypes cover approximately 1.5% of the sample. Sequenced: memory CD4+ T cells sorted from blood. In the paper's terms, the cell subset or site label means: CD45RA-negative fraction. All receptors come from a man aged 18 to 30 in good health.

This rearrangement joins TRBV5-1 to TRBJ2-5, with TRBD2 identical over 12 bases. V gave up 5 bases and J gave up 6 bases; unmatched junction bases: 8. Germline assignment: CDR1 SGHRS and CDR2 YFSETQ. This CDR3 contains 15 residues. Here the CDR3 DNA reads TGCGCCAGCAGTTACGGACTAGCGGGACAAAAGACCCAGTACTTC. This encodes CASSYGLAGQKTQYF.

The genes are TRBV2 and TRBJ2-7, with 9 positions matching TRBD1. This CDR3 has 14 residues. Germline V gene data show CDR1 as SNHLY and CDR2 as FYNNEI. V dropped 10 bases and J dropped 9; count of bases not matched to a gene: 16. CDR3 DNA: TGTGCCATCACGATCCGGGACAGGGAAGGTGGGCAGTACTTC. It yields the protein CAITIRDREGGQYF. Combining the CDR3 with reference TRBV2 and TRBJ2-7 gives the whole variable domain EPEVTQTPSHQVTQMGQEVILRCVPISNHLYFYWYRQILGQKVEFLVSFYNNEISEKSEIFDDQFSVERPDGSNFTLKIRSTKLEDSAMYFCAITIRDREGGQYFGPGTRLTVT.

With regard to this clone: Other DNA sequences in the same sample also yield this CDR3. This sequence joins TRBV18 and TRBJ1-1; possibly TRBD1 for D (5 bases). The germline V gene encodes CDR1 KGHSH and CDR2 LQKENI. This CDR3 has 13 amino acids. The germline V and J ends were trimmed by 5 bases and 2 bases, with 9 bases remaining between them. CDR3 sequence (DNA): TGTGCCAGCTCATCCGACAGAAACACTGAAGCTTTCTTT. It specifies CASSSDRNTEAFF.

The chain couples TRBV29-1 to TRBJ2-7; 9 bases line up with TRBD1. Germline assignment: CDR1 SQVTM and CDR2 ANQGSEA. V lost 6 bases to trimming and J lost 3 bases; unmatched junction nucleotides: 6. The CDR3 has 13 amino acids. The CDR3 spells CSVQRGQGYEQYF. In nucleotides, the CDR3 is TGCAGCGTCCAAAGGGGACAGGGCTACGAGCAGTACTTC.

This clone was seen only a few times. A much larger clonotype is one base distant, so this may be a read error. The chain recombines TRBV4-3 with TRBJ2-7; the D is unclear. The CDR3 length is 15 residues. Germline V gene lookup returns CDR1 LGHNA and CDR2 YSLEER. With 4 bases removed from V and 0 bases from J, the gap between germline ends came to 13 bases. CDR3 in DNA: TGCGCCAGCAGCCGGGATCTCCAGCCCTCCTACGAGCAGTACTTC. It encodes CASSRDLQPSYEQYF.

The table lists this clone with a count of one. At one of its ends the junction is not consistent with the germline gene, which may arise from a read error. The rearrangement joins TRBV5-6 to TRBJ2-1; TRBD2 agrees at 11 bases. CDR1 SGHDT and CDR2 YYEEEE come from the germline V gene. The CDR3 length is 15 residues. The CDR3 bases are TGTGCCAGCAGCTTACTAGCGGGAGTAGTAAATGAGAAGTTCTTC. It is translated as CASSLLAGVVNEKFF. The full variable domain, in which reference TRBV5-6 and TRBJ2-1 provide the parts outside the CDR3, is DAGVTQSPTHLIKTRGQQVTLRCSPKSGHDTVSWYQQALGQGPQFIFQYYEEEERQRGNFPDRFSGHQFPNYSSELNVNALLLGDSALYLCASSLLAGVVNEKFFGPGTRLTVL.

This rearrangement joins TRBV30 to TRBJ1-2; D gene uncertain. The germline CDR1 and CDR2 sequences are GTSNPN and SVGIG (reference sequence). Trimming removed 1 base from V and 6 bases from J, with 15 bases in between. The CDR3 is 14 amino acids. The CDR3 bases are TGTGCCTGGAGTGCCCTAATGACATTGGATGGCTACACCTTC. It codes for CAWSALMTLDGYTF.

This clone appeared a few times. V and J are TRBV30 and TRBJ1-1; 8 nucleotides align to TRBD1. Germline V CDR1 and CDR2: GTSNPN, SVGIG (reference sequence). The CDR3 is made up of 13 amino acids. Germline trimming cut 2 bases from V and 9 bases from J; bases unmatched to any gene: 8. CDR3 bases: TGTGCCTGGAGTTCGGCAGGGGGCTTAAAAGCTTTCTTT. Its translation: CAWSSAGGLKAFF.

The chain combines TRBV7-2 with TRBJ1-1; D is possibly TRBD1 (6 bases). The CDR3 covers 13 residues. Deletions cut 4 bases from V and 4 bases from J, with 10 bases between. Per germline, CDR1 SGHTA and CDR2 FQGNSA. The CDR3 DNA follows: TGTGCCAGCAGCTCCAGGGGTGTCACTGAAGCTTTCTTT. This sequence encodes CASSSRGVTEAFF. Looking up the rest from reference TRBV7-2 and TRBJ1-1 gives the full variable domain: GAGVSQSPSNKVTEKGKDVELRCDPISGHTALYWYRQSLGQGLEFLIYFQGNSAPDKSGLPSDRFSAERTGGSVSTLTIQRTQQEDSAVYLCASSSRGVTEAFFGQGTRLTVV.

This chain links TRBV7-9 with TRBJ2-5; TRBD1 or TRBD2 may be the D gene (5 bases each). The CDR3 runs to 15 residues. V was trimmed by 5 bases and J by 1 base, leaving 14 bases between them. Germline CDR1 SEHNR, CDR2 FQNEAQ (reference sequence). The CDR3 loop is CASSPGTTSQETQYF. CDR3 nucleotide sequence: TGTGCCAGCAGCCCGGGGACCACCAGCCAAGAGACCCAGTACTTC.

The chain combines TRBV6-5 with TRBJ1-2, with TRBD1 matching over 12 bases. The CDR3 extends over 16 amino acids. CDR1 is MNHEY, CDR2 SVGAGI, per germline. V was pared by 2 bases and J by 4 bases, with 5 bases of the junction left unmatched. CDR3 in DNA: TGTGCCAGCAGTTACAAGGGACAGGGGGCGACCTATGGCTACACCTTC. It is translated as CASSYKGQGATYGYTF.

This clone came up many times. The chain joins TRBV6-1 to TRBJ2-7; TRBD1 matches 7 bases. The CDR3 extends over 13 amino acids. Germline CDR1 reads MNHNS; CDR2 reads SASEGT. Germline trimming cut 6 bases from V and 7 bases from J; bases unmatched to any gene: 9. As DNA, the CDR3 is TGTGCCAGCAGGAATAGGGGGCTGGAAGAGCAGTACTTC. As protein: CASRNRGLEEQYF.

The gene calls are TRBV2 and TRBJ1-2, with 8 positions matching TRBD1. The J segment lost 1 base and the V segment lost 5 bases, leaving 9 bases of the junction unmatched. Germline lookup yields CDR1 SNHLY and CDR2 FYNNEI. The CDR3 spans 16 residues. In DNA, the CDR3 is TGTGCCAGCAGTCGGACAGGGCGGGCTGATAACTATGGCTACACCTTC. It translates to CASSRTGRADNYGYTF.

The CDR3 DNA sequence: TGTGCCAGCAGCCCACAGGTTAACTCTGGAAACACCATATATTTT. The encoded protein is CASSPQVNSGNTIYF. V gene TRBV6-1 combines with J gene TRBJ1-3; perhaps TRBD1 as D (5 bases). CDR3 size: 15 residues. The V and J ends lost 6 bases and 0 bases respectively, with 12 bases between them. Germline CDR1 is MNHNS and CDR2 is SASEGT.

V and J are TRBV7-2 and TRBJ2-4; no firm D call. The J call is in doubt because the DNA end fits TRBJ2-7 better. The CDR3 has 16 residues. Germline V lookup: CDR1 SGHTA, CDR2 FQGNSA. In DNA, the CDR3 is TGTGCCAGCAGCTTGACGGGTGGAGATGGTCGCTACGAGCAGTACTTC. Protein sequence: CASSLTGGDGRYEQYF.

The V gene is TRBV30, the J gene TRBJ2-7; D unclear. The CDR3 totals 13 residues. Per germline, CDR1 GTSNPN and CDR2 SVGIG (reference sequence). V lost 0 bases, J lost 7 bases, and 13 bases lay in between. CDR3 in DNA: TGTGCCTGGAGTGTAGGTTCCGCACGTGAGCAGTACTTC. Its translation is CAWSVGSAREQYF.

V usage is TRBV4-3 and J usage is TRBJ2-7; 10 positions match TRBD1. This CDR3 region has 17 residues. The V gene's germline CDR1 is LGHNA and CDR2 YSLEER. The ends lost 0 bases at V and 2 bases at J; junction bases unmatched: 7. The CDR3 DNA is TGCGCCAGCAGCCAAGATCATAGGGACAGGGGAACCTACGAGCAGTACTTC. Amino acids: CASSQDHRDRGTYEQYF.

A single count supports this clone. The J gene is TRBJ2-5, the V gene TRBV5-1; either TRBD1 or TRBD2 may supply D (5 bases each). V lost 0 bases to trimming and J lost 2 bases, with 11 bases between them. CDR1 is SGHRS and CDR2 is YFSETQ in the germline V gene. The CDR3 is 15 amino acids. The CDR3 reads CASSLAGWGQETQYF. The CDR3, as DNA: TGCGCCAGCAGCTTGGCCGGATGGGGGCAAGAGACCCAGTACTTC.

The chain employs TRBV6-1 and TRBJ2-7; possible D gene TRBD2, 6 bases. There are 13 residues in the CDR3. V was pared by 7 bases and J by 6 bases, with 16 bases between. Germline V CDR1 and CDR2: MNHNS, SASEGT. CDR3 sequence reads: CASNPHGGIEQYF. The DNA for the CDR3 is TGTGCCAGCAACCCCCATGGGGGGATCGAGCAGTACTTC.

J is TRBJ2-7 and V is TRBV5-1, with 8 bases that match TRBD1. The CDR3 runs to 14 residues. Trimming removed 7 bases from V and 6 bases from J; junction bases left unmatched: 12. Germline V gives CDR1 SGHRS, CDR2 YFSETQ. As DNA, the CDR3 is TGCGCCAGCGCGCTTCGGACAGGGCCGGGCGAGCAGTACTTC. Amino acids: CASALRTGPGEQYF.

V gene TRBV15 combines with J gene TRBJ1-1; 10 positions agree with TRBD1. The CDR3 contains 16 residues. The J segment lost 5 bases and the V segment lost 2 bases, leaving 8 bases of the junction unmatched. CDR1 and CDR2 (germline): LNHNV, YYDKDF (reference sequence). In DNA, the CDR3 is TGTGCCACCAGCAGACCACTCGGGACAGGGGAAACTGAAGCTTTCTTT. This gives the protein CATSRPLGTGETEAFF.

This clone was counted between two and nine times. This rearrangement joins TRBV23-1 to TRBJ1-1; D perhaps matches TRBD1 (6 bases). TRBV23-1 falls under the ORF class, with uncertain function. CDR3 length: 16 residues. V shed 6 bases and J shed 1 base, with 18 bases lying between them. The chain's CDR3 is CASSQGPLIRNTEAFF. The CDR3 DNA is TGCGCCAGCAGCCAGGGGCCGCTCATTAGGAACACTGAAGCTTTCTTT.

This clone was seen a handful of times. Distinct nucleotide sequences in the sample also encode this CDR3. The rearrangement joins TRBV30 to TRBJ1-1, with 8 bases identical to TRBD1. Germline V gives CDR1 GTSNPN, CDR2 SVGIG (reference sequence). The CDR3 is 13 amino acids. V dropped 1 base and J dropped 5; count of bases not matched to a gene: 3. The CDR3 region has the DNA TGTGCCTGGAGTGAACAGGGGGGGACTGAAGCTTTCTTT. As protein: CAWSEQGGTEAFF.

This clone has just one count. The genes are TRBV5-6 and TRBJ1-2, with D uncertain. Per germline, CDR1 SGHDT and CDR2 YYEEEE. The CDR3 length is 14 residues. The V end lost 4 bases, the J end lost 4 bases, and 14 bases lay between the germline ends. CDR3 nucleotides: TGTGCCAGCAGCCCCGATGATCGTACCTATGGCTACACCTTC. This sequence encodes CASSPDDRTYGYTF.

Turning to this clone: Other nucleotide sequences in the sample specify the same CDR3. The chain uses TRBV30 and TRBJ1-6, with D hard to call. Germline V gives CDR1 GTSNPN, CDR2 SVGIG (reference sequence). V was clipped by 1 base and J by 0 bases, with 4 bases between them. The CDR3 consists of 14 residues. CDR3 protein: CAWSEGSYNSPLHF. The CDR3 DNA follows: TGTGCCTGGAGTGAGGGCTCCTATAATTCACCCCTCCACTTT.

As regards this clone: The sample carries other DNA sequences with the same CDR3. V is TRBV18 and J is TRBJ1-1; D possibly corresponds to TRBD1 (6 bases). The V end was cut by 2 bases, the J end by 4 bases, with 11 bases between. Germline CDR1 reads KGHSH; CDR2 reads LQKENI. The CDR3 consists of 14 residues. The chain's CDR3 is CASSPGQGITEAFF. In DNA, the CDR3 is TGTGCCAGCTCACCAGGGCAGGGGATCACTGAAGCTTTCTTT.

This clone was observed a single time. V usage is TRBV5-1 and J usage is TRBJ1-2; weak D call: TRBD1 (5 bases). Trimming stripped 6 bases from V and 5 bases from J, with 20 bases between. Germline V gene lookup returns CDR1 SGHRS and CDR2 YFSETQ. The CDR3 consists of 15 residues. The DNA for the CDR3 is TGCGCCAGCACCTCGGATCCTGGGACTTATTATGGCTACACCTTC. This codes for CASTSDPGTYYGYTF.